This T cell receptor (beta chain) was profiled in a study of blood T cell repertoires in COVID-19. Across the whole study: The cDNA or gDNA used as material had been derived from T cells, B-cell-depleted T cells, or PBMCs.

In the source study's methods: Nucleated cell number was recorded as an estimate derived from reference gene primer amplification. The method was immunoSEQ multiplex PCR; TCRdb's version includes in-frame clones alone and lacks a portion of them. V, J and clone size are taken as reported in that table, and D and trimming were inferred from the DNA itself. The repertoire holds 100,000 to 150,000 clones, with around nine tenths as singletons. Trimming took 5 bases from V and 9 from J, leaving 14 bases between them. Germline assignment: CDR1 SGHAT and CDR2 FQNNGV. This CDR3 region has 13 residues. Sequenced: peripheral blood. The genes are TRBV11-2 and TRBJ2-1; tentatively, D is TRBD1 (6 bases). The clonotype comes from a man aged 45 to 65 with active or convalescent COVID-19. The CDR3 nucleotides read TGTGCCAGCAGCCCGAGACCAGGGGCTGAGCAGTTCTTC. Its translation: CASSPRPGAEQFF.